This TCR beta chain came from a study of graft-versus-host responses after intestinal transplantation. This table comes from immunoSEQ multiplex PCR, and its TCRdb copy is limited to in-frame clones, with some not included. The sample contains approximately 89,000 clones, approximately 90% of which appear only once. About this clone: The target antigen is unknown.

Study-level points and caveats: GvH clones were found in recipient marrow; some appeared first in ileum or blood. The highest levels of circulating GvH clones went along with early declines in HvG clones after transplant.

This CDR3 is built from 12 residues. Trimming cost V 3 bases and J 4 bases, with 5 bases left between them. Looked up from germline, CDR1 is SGHTA and CDR2 is FQGNSA. The specimen was unstimulated CD4+ T cells sorted from spleen or lymph node cells, collected before intestinal transplant. The chain links TRBV7-2 to TRBJ2-3, with no clear D. The sequence came from a human donor who received an intestinal transplant. CDR3 residues: CASSFSSDTQYF. The CDR3 DNA reads as TGTGCCAGCAGCTTTTCATCAGATACGCAGTATTTT.